Detailed here is one T cell receptor beta chain. The sample belongs to a study of blood T cell repertoires in COVID-19. V shed 8 bases, J shed 3 bases, and the junction held 12 bases outside the gene matches. Germline V gene lookup returns CDR1 SNHLY and CDR2 FYNNEI. CDR3 length: 15 amino acids. The protocol was immunoSEQ multiplex PCR, while the TCRdb copy is restricted to in-frame clones and leaves out a portion. Found here are roughly 130,000 clones, roughly 90% of them singletons; the top ten hold approximately 3.5%. The gene calls are TRBV2 and TRBJ2-7, with TRBD1 identical over 8 bases. The receptor comes from a man over 45 with active COVID-19. Input material: peripheral blood. The CDR3: CASLGQGTGGYEQYF. The CDR3 DNA reads TGTGCCAGCCTCGGACAGGGAACCGGCGGCTACGAGCAGTACTTC.